This is a list of T cell receptor beta chains from one sample in a study of OX40 agonist ivuxolimab in advanced cancers. Assay used: immunoSEQ multiplex PCR; TCRdb lists only in-frame clones, some missing. The sample carries roughly 61,000 clones, about 87% recorded once. The sequencing here drew on CD4+ or CD8+ T cells sorted from blood, taken in a trial of the OX40 agonist ivuxolimab. Every receptor here comes from an adult with an advanced solid tumor such as melanoma, head and neck, liver or kidney cancer. Each CDR3 is given with its conserved first and last residue. The D gene is left open where the match is weak. Where a row states a size, it is once, few, many or the class of an expanded clone; other rows omit it.

V	D	size	J	DNA	CDR3
TRBV27	TRBD1	-	TRBJ1-5	TGTGCCAGCAGTTTAGGGGGGAAGACAGGGGTCCGGGGTCAGCCCCAGCATTTT	CASSLGGKTGVRGQPQHF
TRBV19	-	few	TRBJ1-1	TGTGCCAGTAGTATAGCACAGGGCCCGAACACTGAAGCTTTCTTT	CASSIAQGPNTEAFF
TRBV5-1	TRBD1	-	TRBJ1-1	TGCGCCAGCACTAACGGTAACAGGGGAGGGAAGAACACTGAAGCTTTCTTT	CASTNGNRGGKNTEAFF
TRBV19	TRBD2	-	TRBJ2-3	TGTGCCAGTATGAGCGGAGCTAGCGGGAGGCGGGCAGATACGCAGTATTTT	CASMSGASGRRADTQYF
TRBV4-1	-	-	TRBJ1-2	TGCGCCAGCAGCCAAGAATCTACTGGTACAGGCCATGGCTACACCTTC	CASSQESTGTGHGYTF
TRBV6-6	-	-	TRBJ1-5	TGTGCCAGCAGCCGACAAGGGCAGGGAGTACAGCCCCAGCATTTT	CASSRQGQGVQPQHF
TRBV18	-	-	TRBJ1-2	TGTGCCAGCTCACCTACCGGGGCTGACGATGGCTACACCTTC	CASSPTGADDGYTF
TRBV11-3	-	-	TRBJ1-1	TGTGCCAGCAGCCCATCGGGGCCGGACACTGAAGCTTTCTTT	CASSPSGPDTEAFF
TRBV14	-	-	TRBJ2-1	TGTGCCAGCAGCCCGAGACAGGGAGGCTACAATGAGCAGTTCTTC	CASSPRQGGYNEQFF
TRBV7-1	-	-	TRBJ2-7	TGTGCCAGCAGCCTCTGGACGGAATACGAGCAGTACTTC	CASSLWTEYEQYF
TRBV6-6	-	-	TRBJ2-7	TGTGCCAGCAATCCCCCCGGCGGGGCCCTCATGGGTGAGCAGTACTTC	CASNPPGGALMGEQYF
TRBV5-1	TRBD2	-	TRBJ2-1	TGCGCCAGCAGCTTGCCCGGGACTAGCGGGGCGTACAATGAGCAGTTCTTC	CASSLPGTSGAYNEQFF
TRBV6-1	TRBD1	-	TRBJ1-1	TGTGCCAGCTCCCGAGGGGACAGGGATCCCGAAGCTTTCTTT	CASSRGDRDPEAFF
TRBV18	-	-	TRBJ2-1	TGTGCCAGCTCATCGCCCTCGACTAGTCTTCGTAATGAGCAGTTCTTC	CASSSPSTSLRNEQFF
TRBV27	-	-	TRBJ2-4	TGTGCCAGCAGTTTAACCCAGGGTGTCAAAAACATTCAGTACTTC	CASSLTQGVKNIQYF
TRBV7-8	-	-	TRBJ1-5	TGTGCCAGCAGCTTAGCAAGGAATCAGCCCCAGCATTTT	CASSLARNQPQHF
TRBV5-4	-	-	TRBJ1-3	TGTGCCAGCAGCTCCTATGGGTTTGGAAACACCATATATTTT	CASSSYGFGNTIYF
TRBV10-2	TRBD1	-	TRBJ1-1	TGCGCCAGCAGTGAGACAGGGGGGAACACTGAAGCTTTCTTT	CASSETGGNTEAFF
TRBV7-9	TRBD1	-	TRBJ1-4	TGTGCCAGCAGCTGGGGACAGATTAATGAAAAACTGTTTTTT	CASSWGQINEKLFF
TRBV28	TRBD1	-	TRBJ1-5	TGTGCCAGCAGTCTTGACAGGGAAATCAATCAGCCCCAGCATTTT	CASSLDREINQPQHF
TRBV5-4	-	-	TRBJ2-7	TGTGCCAGCGACCTACCCGACTCCCACGAGCAGTACTTC	CASDLPDSHEQYF
TRBV7-6	-	once	TRBJ2-1	TGTGCCAGCAGCTTAGGGCCGCGCGGCGAGCAGTTCTTC	CASSLGPRGEQFF
TRBV4-2	TRBD2	-	TRBJ2-7	TGTGCCAGCAGCCAAGATCTTTCGGGAGCGCGGGAGCAATACTTC	CASSQDLSGAREQYF
TRBV4-2	-	-	TRBJ1-2	TGTGCCAGCAGCGACAGGACTAACTATGGCTACACCTTC	CASSDRTNYGYTF
TRBV7-6	TRBD2	-	TRBJ2-2	TGTGCCAGCAGCTTAGACAGAAGCGGGAGGGCCCGGACCGGGGAGCTGTTTTTT	CASSLDRSGRARTGELFF
TRBV29-1	-	-	TRBJ2-3	TGCAGTGTGGGGGGGCCCCAAAGGTGGTCGGATACGCAGTATTTT	CSVGGPQRWSDTQYF
TRBV5-4	TRBD2	-	TRBJ2-2	TGTGCCAGCAGTCCTAGCGGGAGGGTGATCGGGGAGCTGTTTTTT	CASSPSGRVIGELFF
TRBV27	-	-	TRBJ1-2	TGTGCCAGCAGTTCACAGGGAGTTGGCTACACCTTC	CASSSQGVGYTF
TRBV2	-	-	TRBJ2-1	TGTGCCAGCAGTGAAGTGTATGAGCAGTTCTTC	CASSEVYEQFF
TRBV28	-	-	TRBJ2-2	TGTGCCAGCACGTTGTTAAGGGGAGGAACCGGGGAGCTGTTTTTT	CASTLLRGGTGELFF
TRBV7-2	-	-	TRBJ2-5	TGTGCCAGCAGCTTAATACAGGGTTCCGAAGAGACCCAGTACTTC	CASSLIQGSEETQYF
TRBV9	-	-	TRBJ1-3	TGTGCCAGCAGCGTAGAGGTCCTGGGCTCTGGAAACACCATATATTTT	CASSVEVLGSGNTIYF
TRBV28	-	-	TRBJ2-2	TGTGCCAGCAGTTTCCCACCGGCCCCTTCGCAGGGGTACGACACCGGGGAGCTGTTTTTT	CASSFPPAPSQGYDTGELFF
TRBV6-1	TRBD1	-	TRBJ1-2	TGTGCCAGCAGGCTGACAGGGATCTATGGCTACACCTTC	CASRLTGIYGYTF
TRBV19	-	-	TRBJ2-3	TGTGCCAGTAGTACGGGGGGCGGGTCAGATACGCAGTATTTT	CASSTGGGSDTQYF
TRBV2	-	-	TRBJ1-2	TGTGCCAGCAGTGGGGACGTACTCATAACCGGCTACACCTTC	CASSGDVLITGYTF
TRBV19	TRBD2	-	TRBJ2-7	TGTGCCAGTAGTATGTCTAGCGGGTTGTCCTACGAGCAGTACTTC	CASSMSSGLSYEQYF
TRBV7-7	-	few	TRBJ2-5	TGTGCCAGCAGCTTTAATCTGGGAGCGCAAGAGACCCAGTACTTC	CASSFNLGAQETQYF
TRBV11-1	-	-	TRBJ2-1	TGTGCCAGCAGCCCTGAAGCGAGACTCCTCCGGGGAGAGCAGTTCTTC	CASSPEARLLRGEQFF
TRBV10-2	TRBD2	-	TRBJ2-3	TGCGCCAGTAGGGGACTAGCGGATACAGATACGCAGTATTTT	CASRGLADTDTQYF
TRBV18	TRBD1	-	TRBJ2-7	TGTGCCAGCTCACCAGTGGACAGGGCTGAGCAGTACTTC	CASSPVDRAEQYF
TRBV7-7	-	-	TRBJ2-5	TGTGCTAGCAGCCGACTGGGAGAACAAGAGACCCAGTACTTC	CASSRLGEQETQYF
TRBV4-3	-	-	TRBJ2-2	TGCGCCAGCAGCCAAGATAAGGGGTTAAACACCGGGGAGCTGTTTTTT	CASSQDKGLNTGELFF
TRBV7-9	-	-	TRBJ2-7	TGTGCCAGCAGCCCTAAGATCAGGGTAGGCTACGAGCAGTACTTC	CASSPKIRVGYEQYF
TRBV5-1	-	-	TRBJ2-3	TGCGCCAGCAGTCGAGGGGGTTATGGCACAGATACGCAGTATTTT	CASSRGGYGTDTQYF
TRBV6-6	TRBD1	once	TRBJ1-1	TGTGCCGGCGGACAGGGGAACACTGAAGCTTTCTTT	CAGGQGNTEAFF
TRBV27	TRBD2	-	TRBJ2-2	TGTGCCAGCAGTTATACAGCGGGAGGGGTGAACACCGGGGAGCTGTTTTTT	CASSYTAGGVNTGELFF
TRBV10-2	-	-	TRBJ2-2	TGCGCCAGCAGTGAGCTAATTTCGACCGGGGAGCTGTTTTTT	CASSELISTGELFF
TRBV13	TRBD1	-	TRBJ2-5	TGTGCCAGCAGCCTAAGACAGGGGTTTGAGACCCAGTACTTC	CASSLRQGFETQYF
TRBV2	-	-	TRBJ2-1	TGTGCCAGCAATAGAGGGCCAGACGAGCAGTTCTTC	CASNRGPDEQFF
TRBV30	-	-	TRBJ1-6	TGTGCCTGGGACAGCTCCAGTAATTCACCCCTCCACTTT	CAWDSSSNSPLHF
TRBV19	-	-	TRBJ2-7	TGTGCCAGTAGTCTGGCTACCCCCTACGAGCAGTACTTC	CASSLATPYEQYF
TRBV27	-	-	TRBJ1-2	TGTGCCAGCAGTTCCAAAAGCCGGGGATCATATGGCTACACCTTC	CASSSKSRGSYGYTF
TRBV15	-	-	TRBJ2-3	TGTGCCACCAGCAGACCTGGACGAGGTGATACGCAGTATTTT	CATSRPGRGDTQYF
TRBV5-1	-	-	TRBJ1-4	TGCGCCAGCAGCTTGGGCCTAAATAATGAAAAACTGTTTTTT	CASSLGLNNEKLFF
TRBV19	-	-	TRBJ2-3	TGTGCCACAAACAGGGAGAGTTCAGATACGCAGTATTTT	CATNRESSDTQYF
TRBV19	TRBD2	-	TRBJ2-5	TGTGCCAGTAGTATAGACGGGCCCCCGGGGGGGCGAGAGACCCAGTACTTC	CASSIDGPPGGRETQYF
TRBV7-9	TRBD2	-	TRBJ2-1	TGTGCCAGCAGCCCGGGACTAGAGAGAAGTGAGCAGTTCTTC	CASSPGLERSEQFF